The 11 T cell receptor beta chains below come from one sample, sequenced in a study of T cell responses to AZD1222 COVID-19 vaccine (dated by TCRdb to 2020 to 2023). Libraries came from the immunoSEQ multiplex PCR assay. What TCRdb holds here is the immuneACCESS table cut down to in-frame rearrangements. Part of the clones is not present; checked against another copy, under half of the missing clones reflect an unresolved V gene, and the others are unexplained. This sample comprises roughly 200,000 clones, 80% to 95% of them detected only once. More than 0.85% of the sample goes to the ten largest clones. The time point label for this specimen denotes: about 28 days (+/-7) after the second vaccine dose. What the treatment or condition label conveys for this sample: meningococcal conjugate vaccine given as trial control. Source: peripheral blood, taken 28 days after the second dose of the MenACWY control vaccine. The receptors here all came from an adult who received the MenACWY meningococcal vaccine as a control.

The chain uses TRBV20-1 and TRBJ2-5, with TRBD2 as a possible D gene (6 bases). Germline V gene lookup returns CDR1 DFQATT and CDR2 SNEGSKA (reference sequence). The CDR3 covers 14 residues. Trimming left V 3 bases short and J 7 bases short, with 18 bases between. DNA for the CDR3: TGCAGTGCTAGTATGCGGGGCCCCCACGGGACCCAGTACTTC. It encodes CSASMRGPHGTQYF.

The chain employs TRBV16 and TRBJ1-6; D is ambiguous. CDR3 length: 15 amino acids. V lost 4 bases to trimming and J lost 15 bases, with 22 bases between them. Germline V gene sequence: CDR1 KGHSY, CDR2 FQNENV. The CDR3 DNA reads TGTGCCAGCAGCCTCCGCGGCCCTCGGATTACCCTCCTCCACTTT. Its protein product is CASSLRGPRITLLHF. Full variable domain (rest looked up from reference TRBV16 and TRBJ1-6): GEEVAQTPKHLVRGEGQKAKLYCAPIKGHSYVFWYQQVLKNEFKFLISFQNENVFDETGMPKERFSAKCLPNSPCSLEIQATKLEDSAVYFCASSLRGPRITLLHFGNGTRLTVT.

The V call is TRBV7-9, the J call TRBJ2-7; TRBD2 matches at 8 bases. CDR1 and CDR2 (germline): SEHNR, FQNEAQ (reference sequence). The junction had 7 bases not matched to a gene; V was cut back by 7 bases and J by 2 bases. The CDR3 runs to 14 residues. The CDR3 nucleotides read TGTGCCAGCACCCCCCAGCGGGGGCCCTACGAGCAGTACTTC. Its protein is CASTPQRGPYEQYF.

This chain links TRBV5-1 with TRBJ2-1, with TRBD1 matching over 8 bases. The CDR3 consists of 14 residues. The J segment lost 9 bases and the V segment lost 3 bases, leaving 8 bases of the junction unmatched. Germline loops: CDR1 SGHRS, CDR2 YFSETQ. This CDR3 reads CASSSYQGAGEQFF. As DNA, the CDR3 is TGCGCCAGCAGCTCTTATCAGGGGGCCGGTGAGCAGTTCTTC.

The J gene is TRBJ1-2, the V gene TRBV14; D is perhaps TRBD1 (5 bases). There are 13 residues in the CDR3. CDR1 SGHDN and CDR2 FVKESK come from the germline V gene. V was clipped by 1 base and J by 6 bases, with 9 bases between them. The CDR3 DNA follows: TGTGCCAGCAGCCAAGCCAGGGCGAATGGCTACACCTTC. It yields the protein CASSQARANGYTF.

This clone was seen just once. The chain uses TRBV5-4 and TRBJ2-7; the D gene could be TRBD1 or TRBD2 (6 bases each). Germline CDR1 reads SGHNT; CDR2 reads YYREEE (reference sequence). The CDR3 is 11 residues long. Trimming pared 4 bases from V and 7 bases from J, leaving 9 bases between. The CDR3 sequence is CASSEGGEQYF. The CDR3 bases are TGTGCCAGCAGCGAAGGGGGGGAGCAGTACTTC.

CDR3 sequence: CASSRTGTNTDTQYF. The CDR3 DNA reads as TGTGCCAGCAGCCGGACAGGGACGAACACAGATACGCAGTATTTT. The chain carries TRBV7-2 and TRBJ2-3, with 8 bases fitting TRBD1. The CDR3 is 15 amino acids. V gave up 5 bases and J gave up 2 bases; unmatched junction bases: 6. Germline lookup yields CDR1 SGHTA and CDR2 FQGNSA. The full variable domain, with the rest looked up from reference TRBV7-2 and TRBJ2-3, is GAGVSQSPSNKVTEKGKDVELRCDPISGHTALYWYRQSLGQGLEFLIYFQGNSAPDKSGLPSDRFSAERTGGSVSTLTIQRTQQEDSAVYLCASSRTGTNTDTQYFGPGTRLTVL.

The chain couples TRBV3-1 (or the pseudogene TRBV3-2) to TRBJ1-2; 7 bases fit TRBD1. The ends lost 1 base at V and 2 bases at J; junction bases unmatched: 4. The CDR3 covers 15 residues. Germline V gives CDR1 LGHDT, CDR2 YNNKEL (reference sequence). The CDR3: CASSQGGTANYGYTF. In DNA, the CDR3 is TGTGCCAGCAGCCAAGGAGGGACAGCAAACTATGGCTACACCTTC.

V usage is TRBV5-4 and J usage is TRBJ1-2, with D hard to call. CDR1 and CDR2 from the germline V gene are SGHNT and YYREEE (reference sequence). The CDR3 length is 13 residues. The V end lost 4 bases, the J end lost 8 bases, and 15 bases lay between the germline ends. The CDR3 coding sequence is TGTGCCAGCAGCCATCAGGACGGTGTCGGCTACACCTTC. It is translated as CASSHQDGVGYTF.

The chain carries TRBV5-5 and TRBJ1-5; no clear D gene. CDR1 is SGHKS and CDR2 is YYEKEE in the germline V gene (reference sequence). Trimming shortened V by 1 base and J by 6 bases, and 11 bases separated the two germline ends. CDR3 size: 14 residues. The CDR3 reads CASSLIGSGQPQHF. The CDR3 DNA reads TGTGCCAGCAGCTTGATTGGGTCCGGTCAGCCCCAGCATTTT.

The chain has TRBV3-1 (or the pseudogene TRBV3-2) and TRBJ2-7, with D hard to call. V was clipped by 0 bases and J by 1 base, with 7 bases between them. Per germline, CDR1 LGHDT and CDR2 YNNKEL (reference sequence). This CDR3 region has 14 residues. CDR3 residues: CASSQDGPSYEQYF. As DNA, the CDR3 is TGTGCCAGCAGCCAAGACGGCCCATCCTACGAGCAGTACTTC.